Here is one T cell receptor beta chain with its context. This entry comes from a study of T cell responses to AZD1222 COVID-19 vaccine. TCRdb's copy holds only in-frame clones and misses some; the assay was immunoSEQ multiplex PCR. This table holds 140,000 to 150,000 clones, roughly 88% found once. Germline assignment: CDR1 SQVTM and CDR2 ANQGSEA. This CDR3 comprises 14 residues. V dropped 8 bases and J dropped 4; count of bases not matched to a gene: 12. The sequencing used peripheral blood, collected on day 0 of AZD1222 vaccination. This sequence originates from an adult in good health. The V call is TRBV29-1, the J call TRBJ1-1; 8 bases align to TRBD1. The CDR3 loop reads CSPTRAGGSTEAFF. In nucleotides, the CDR3 is TGCAGCCCCACCCGAGCAGGGGGCAGCACTGAAGCTTTCTTT.